These T cell receptor beta chains were read from a single sample in a study of T cells in Graves' hyperthyroidism and ophthalmopathy. TCRdb called the multiplex PCR reads again in MiXCR, with one record for every CDR3 protein. The data contain 600,000 to 650,000 distinct CDR3 sequences, around 20% of them singletons. Sequencing input: blood. The source is a man aged 25 to 40 with Graves' ophthalmopathy. Both conserved end residues are part of each CDR3. The order of the fields is clone size, D gene, V gene, J gene, CDR3 protein, CDR3 DNA. The D gene is left open where the match is weak. Where a row states a size, it is once, few, many or the class of an expanded clone; other rows omit it.

few	TRBD2	TRBV6-5	TRBJ2-7	CASSYSTGLVNEQYF	TGTGCCAGCAGTTACTCGACGGGACTAGTAAACGAGCAGTACTTC
many	TRBD1	TRBV7-8	TRBJ2-5	CASSLSSVAGGETQYF	TGTGCCAGCAGCTTATCGTCGGTCGCAGGGGGAGAGACCCAGTACTTC
NA	NA	TRBV11-2	TRBJ2-1	CASSFTDSYNEQFF	TGTGCCAGCAGTTTTACGGACAGCTACAATGAGCAGTTCTTC
few	NA	TRBV5-6	TRBJ1-4	CASSLDGVGATNEKLFF	TGTGCCAGCAGCTTGGATGGGGTAGGGGCAACTAATGAAAAACTGTTTTTT
few	TRBD1	TRBV7-9	TRBJ2-1	CASSIPTGYNEQFF	TGTGCCAGCAGCATACCGACAGGGTACAATGAGCAGTTCTTC
many	TRBD2	TRBV6-2/TRBV6-3	TRBJ2-1	CASRPSSGGYNEQFF	TGTGCCAGCAGACCCAGTAGCGGGGGTTACAATGAGCAGTTCTTC
NA	NA	TRBV29-1	TRBJ2-4	CSVVGPSGDLQYF	TGCAGCGTTGTGGGCCCTTCAGGGGACCTTCAGTACTTC
NA	NA	TRBV15	TRBJ1-5	CATSRDERQGQPQHF	TGTGCCACCAGCAGGGATGAGCGTCAAGGTCAGCCCCAGCATTTT
few	NA	TRBV7-2	TRBJ2-1	CASSLRPWGNEQFF	TGTGCCAGCAGCCTACGCCCGTGGGGGAATGAGCAGTTCTTC
few	NA	TRBV10-3	TRBJ2-7	CAISEGRASYEQYF	TGTGCCATCAGTGAGGGGCGGGCTTCCTACGAGCAGTACTTC
many	TRBD2	TRBV28	TRBJ2-3	CASSFRLAGVPDTQYF	TGTGCCAGCAGTTTCCGACTAGCGGGAGTTCCAGATACGCAGTATTTT
NA	NA	TRBV6-2/TRBV6-3	TRBJ2-3	CASSLGESRTDTQYF	TGTGCCAGCTCCCTGGGGGAGAGTCGCACAGATACGCAGTATTTT
few	TRBD1	TRBV3-1	TRBJ1-6	CASSRRTGGNSPLHF	TGTGCCAGCAGCCGTCGGACAGGAGGGAATTCACCCCTCCACTTT
NA	NA	TRBV7-2	TRBJ2-5	CASSLDRVTQYF	TGTGCCAGCAGCTTAGATAGGGTGACCCAGTACTTC
NA	NA	TRBV7-9	TRBJ2-7	CASSIPGTDHDEQYF	TGTGCCAGCAGCATACCCGGGACCGACCACGACGAGCAGTACTTC
NA	NA	TRBV19	TRBJ1-6	CASSISPTYSPLHF	TGTGCCAGTAGTATCTCACCCACGTATTCACCCCTCCACTTT
NA	TRBD2	TRBV20-1	TRBJ2-2	CSASGSGRESTGELFF	TGCAGTGCTAGTGGTAGCGGGAGAGAAAGCACCGGGGAGCTGTTTTTT
NA	NA	TRBV20-1	TRBJ2-7	CSARTGTLYEQYF	TGCAGTGCTAGAACCGGGACCCTCTACGAGCAGTACTTC